This TCR beta chain is from a study of shared clonotypes between healthy human individuals. Using immunoSEQ multiplex PCR, the repertoire was profiled, and TCRdb retains in-frame clones only, with some absent. The sample lists some 1 million clones, about three quarters occurring once. Germline V gene lookup returns CDR1 SGDLS and CDR2 YYNGEE. This CDR3 has 14 amino acids. Trimming removed 3 bases from V and 3 bases from J; junction bases left unmatched: 4. The donors were all Caucasian adults (living in Nashville, Tennessee). Points on this clone: Other DNA sequences in the same sample also yield this CDR3.

The source material was memory CD4+ T cells sorted from blood. Specified subset: CD45RA-negative fraction. The chain is built from TRBV9 and TRBJ2-3, with TRBD2 identical over 7 bases. The TCR comes from a man between 18 and 35 years old in good health. CDR3 region: CASSAAGRTDTQYF. The CDR3 region has the DNA TGTGCCAGCAGCGCAGCGGGACGTACAGATACGCAGTATTTT.